This T cell receptor beta chain came from a study of T-cell memory formation after mild COVID-19. 5'RACE primed at constant segments yielded TCR alpha and TCR beta cDNA libraries bearing sample barcodes and UMIs. TCRdb re-analysed the 5' RACE reads in MiXCR, keeping a single row per CDR3 protein. The sample yields roughly 550,000 distinct CDR3 sequences, about a fifth seen once. This CDR3 is built from 13 residues. Germline V gene lookup returns CDR1 SGHRS and CDR2 YFSETQ. V was pared by 0 bases and J by 6 bases, with 9 bases between. Notes on the study in general: Among clones peaking at day 37 in the second wave, SARS-CoV-2 specificity remained unconfirmed. Several responding clones turned up in pre-infection memory, indicating that cross-reactive memory may have taken part.

In this sample, this clonotype turned up many times. Its antigen is undetermined. This receptor was identified in an adult woman who had mild COVID-19 (a few samples of this study predate the infection). Cell type and time point are not known. The sequencing sample was made of PBMCs or a T cell subset sorted from them (not recorded which). The chain uses TRBV5-1 and TRBJ1-1; tentative D call: TRBD1 (5 bases). DNA for the CDR3: TGCGCCAGCAGCTTGGCCATAGGGGCTGAAGCTTTCTTT. It is translated as CASSLAIGAEAFF.